This TCR beta chain was retrieved from a study of blood T cell repertoires in COVID-19. Clinical history as reported by participants underpinned cohort assignment. Clones were read by immunoSEQ multiplex PCR, and TCRdb kept only the in-frame ones, dropping some. This sample yields nearly 250,000 clones, of which roughly 85% are seen a single time; about 9.1% belongs to the top ten. The ends lost 4 bases at V and 8 bases at J; junction bases unmatched: 16. The CDR3 extends over 16 amino acids. CDR1 is SGHNT and CDR2 is YYREEE in the germline V gene (reference sequence). This TCR was sampled from a woman in her forties or fifties with acute COVID-19. Sequenced input: PBMCs or T cells enriched from blood (not recorded which). The chain joins TRBV5-4 to TRBJ1-1, with 8 bases aligning to TRBD1. CDR3 nucleotide sequence: TGTGCCAGCAGCCCTGGGGCAGGGGGCTTGTTAGGCGAAGCTTTCTTT. Its translation: CASSPGAGGLLGEAFF.